This T cell receptor beta chain appears in the sequencing data of a study of T cell responses to AZD1222 COVID-19 vaccine. Findings of the study overall: Seropositive status at baseline applied to only 6 or 7 AZD1222 recipients. Scientists sampled the repertoires only once the peak T cell response had passed.

Per germline, CDR1 SGHNT and CDR2 YYREEE (reference sequence). This CDR3 is 14 amino acids long. V gave up 3 bases and J gave up 8 bases, with 15 bases separating them. Worth noting for this clone: The target antigen is unknown.

Clones were read by immunoSEQ multiplex PCR, and TCRdb kept only the in-frame ones, dropping some. The sample has more than 75,000 clones; 88% are singletons. The sequenced sample was peripheral blood, obtained 28 days after the second AZD1222 dose. The J gene is TRBJ2-1, the V gene TRBV5-4; the D is unclear. The origin of this receptor is an adult who received the AZD1222 COVID-19 vaccine. The CDR3 spells CASSWAGTEDEQFF. The CDR3 bases are TGTGCCAGCAGCTGGGCAGGCACCGAGGATGAGCAGTTCTTC. Looking up the rest from reference TRBV5-4 and TRBJ2-1 gives the full variable domain: ETGVTQSPTHLIKTRGQQVTLRCSSQSGHNTVSWYQQALGQGPQFIFQYYREEENGRGNFPPRFSGLQFPNYSSELNVNALELDDSALYLCASSWAGTEDEQFFGPGTRLTVL.